The 32 T cell receptor beta chains given below trace back to one sample, sequenced in a study of blood T cell repertoires in COVID-19. The protocol was immunoSEQ multiplex PCR, while the TCRdb copy is restricted to in-frame clones and leaves out a portion. The data contain about 240,000 clones, about four fifths of them singletons. The source material was peripheral blood. The receptors shown here come from a woman aged 70-85 years with acute or convalescent COVID-19.

The chain recombines TRBV2 with TRBJ1-2; a possible D gene is TRBD1 (6 bases). The CDR3 sequence is 11 residues long. V was shortened by 4 bases and J by 6 bases, with 6 bases between the two germline ends. Per the germline V gene, CDR1 is SNHLY and CDR2 is FYNNEI. CDR3 bases: TGTGCCAGCAGTGGACAGGATGGCTACACCTTC. Its protein is CASSGQDGYTF.

The sample holds one count of this clone. V gene TRBV2 combines with J gene TRBJ1-2, with 8 bases aligning to TRBD1. CDR1 is SNHLY and CDR2 is FYNNEI in the germline V gene. This CDR3 has 14 residues. Unmatched junction bases numbered 8, after V lost 4 bases and J lost 7 bases. The CDR3 loop reads CASSAGQGIGGYTF. The CDR3 DNA is TGTGCCAGCAGTGCCGGACAGGGCATCGGTGGCTACACCTTC.

This chain uses TRBV19 with TRBJ1-5; 9 positions agree with TRBD1. The CDR3 runs 14 residues. Germline CDR1 LNHDA, CDR2 SQIVND (reference sequence). J was trimmed by 4 bases and V by 7 bases; bases with no gene match: 5. CDR3 region: CASTGTGMNQPQHF. The CDR3 DNA reads as TGTGCCAGTACCGGGACAGGGATGAATCAGCCCCAGCATTTT.

The V call is TRBV7-8, the J call TRBJ1-2; the D gene is possibly TRBD1 (5 bases). Germline assignment: CDR1 SGHVS and CDR2 FQNEAQ. V was cut by 2 bases and J by 8 bases, with 18 bases left in between. This CDR3 has 15 amino acids. The DNA of the CDR3 is TGTGCCAGCAGCTTAATGGGGCAGGGCGCACGGGGCTACACCTTC. Encoded protein: CASSLMGQGARGYTF.

This rearrangement joins TRBV9 to TRBJ1-3, with 10 bases that match TRBD1. Germline CDR1 SGDLS, CDR2 YYNGEE. The CDR3 is made up of 16 amino acids. V lost 3 bases and J lost 4; bases outside the gene matches: 7. The CDR3 is CASSDAGTGVGNTIYF. CDR3 nucleotide sequence: TGTGCCAGCAGCGATGCCGGGACAGGGGTCGGAAACACCATATATTTT.

The CDR3 is CASSIQGRDGYTF. The CDR3 nucleotides are TGTGCCAGTAGTATTCAAGGCCGGGATGGCTACACCTTC. The chain links TRBV19 to TRBJ1-2; D unclear. The CDR3 has 13 residues. Germline CDR1 LNHDA, CDR2 SQIVND (reference sequence). V lost 3 bases and J 6 bases, leaving 11 bases between the germline ends.

V usage is TRBV29-1 and J usage is TRBJ2-5; D perhaps matches TRBD1 (8 bases). CDR1 and CDR2 from the germline V gene are SQVTM and ANQGSEA. This CDR3 has 15 amino acids. V was pared by 5 bases and J by 5 bases, with 21 bases between. CDR3 DNA sequence: TGCAGCGTTAGGACAGGGTCGGCAGCGGGGGAGACCCAGTACTTC. Translation: CSVRTGSAAGETQYF. The entire variable domain, with the rest obtained from reference TRBV29-1 and TRBJ2-5, is as follows: SAVISQKPSRDICQRGTSLTIQCQVDSQVTMMFWYRQQPGQSLTLIATANQGSEATYESGFVIDKFPISRPNLTFSTLTVSNMSPEDSSIYLCSVRTGSAAGETQYFGPGTRLLVL.

The chain joins TRBV9 to TRBJ1-3; 7 bases map to TRBD1. The CDR3 extends over 14 amino acids. Germline CDR1 SGDLS, CDR2 YYNGEE. V lost 3 bases to trimming and J lost 5 bases; unmatched junction nucleotides: 5. DNA of the CDR3: TGTGCCAGCAGCGCCCGACAGGGAAGAAACACCATATATTTT. The encoded protein is CASSARQGRNTIYF.

The chain is built from TRBV7-2 and TRBJ2-1, with D possibly matching TRBD1 (7 bases). Germline CDR1 is SGHTA and CDR2 is FQGNSA. This CDR3 has 16 residues. With 4 bases removed from V and 0 bases from J, the gap between germline ends came to 13 bases. Here the CDR3 reads CASSSYRGLSYNEQFF. As DNA, the CDR3 is TGTGCCAGCAGCTCGTACAGGGGACTCTCCTACAATGAGCAGTTCTTC.

This clone was seen a single time. V and J are TRBV27 and TRBJ1-4; no definite D call. CDR3 length equals 14 residues. Looked up from germline, CDR1 is MNHEY and CDR2 is SMNVEV (reference sequence). Trimming pared 3 bases from V and 7 bases from J, leaving 12 bases between. The CDR3 reads CASSFAGSREKLFF. The CDR3 bases are TGTGCCAGCAGTTTCGCGGGGAGTCGTGAAAAACTGTTTTTT.

This rearrangement joins TRBV6-5 to TRBJ1-6; D may be TRBD1 (5 bases). Looked up from germline, CDR1 is MNHEY and CDR2 is SVGAGI. V lost 5 bases to trimming and J lost 5 bases, with 13 bases between them. The CDR3 covers 15 residues. CDR3 nucleotides: TGTGCCAGCAGTCTTCTCCAGGGTAATAATTCACCCCTCCACTTT. Its protein product is CASSLLQGNNSPLHF.

This clone has a single count. The chain couples TRBV6-5 to TRBJ2-7; D gene unclear. Germline loops: CDR1 MNHEY, CDR2 SVGAGI. CDR3 length: 14 residues. Trimming took 7 bases from V and 4 from J, leaving 17 bases between them. CDR3 nucleotides: TGTGCCAGCAAGGTCGGCCGGTCGAGGTACGAGCAGTACTTC. Translating gives CASKVGRSRYEQYF.

This rearrangement joins TRBV7-2 to TRBJ1-2; the D gene is possibly TRBD1 (6 bases). Germline lookup yields CDR1 SGHTA and CDR2 FQGNSA. V lost 0 bases and J 8 bases, leaving 16 bases between the germline ends. The CDR3 has 15 residues. This CDR3 reads CASSLATGSGSGYTF. The CDR3 bases are TGTGCCAGCAGCTTAGCTACAGGGTCCGGAAGCGGCTACACCTTC.

This clone was seen only a few times. The chain is built from TRBV12-3 or TRBV12-4 and TRBJ1-5; D might be TRBD1 (5 bases). The CDR3 is made up of 13 amino acids. Trimming stripped 10 bases from V and 3 bases from J, with 13 bases between. This CDR3 reads CATRGGPNQPQHF. CDR3 in DNA: TGTGCCACCCGGGGGGGTCCCAATCAGCCCCAGCATTTT.

The chain is built from TRBV7-8 and TRBJ1-1, with no clear D. This CDR3 is built from 13 residues. Trimming removed 2 bases at V and 0 bases at J, with 4 bases between. Germline V gene sequence: CDR1 SGHVS, CDR2 FQNEAQ. CDR3 residues: CASSLQVNTEAFF. The CDR3 DNA reads as TGTGCCAGCAGCTTACAGGTGAACACTGAAGCTTTCTTT.

V is TRBV5-1 and J is TRBJ1-5; D is uncertain. V lost 1 base and J 0 bases, leaving 8 bases between the germline ends. This CDR3 region has 15 residues. The germline V gene has CDR1 SGHRS and CDR2 YFSETQ. The DNA for the CDR3 is TGCGCCAGCAGCTTGTTCGGGGATAGCAATCAGCCCCAGCATTTT. The encoded protein is CASSLFGDSNQPQHF.

V gene TRBV6-6 combines with J gene TRBJ2-7; weak D call: TRBD2 (5 bases). Germline V lookup: CDR1 MNHNY, CDR2 SVGAGI (reference sequence). This CDR3 region has 12 residues. V lost 6 bases and J 5 bases, leaving 11 bases between the germline ends. The CDR3 sequence: CASRLRENEQYF. The CDR3 DNA reads as TGTGCCAGCAGATTAAGGGAGAACGAGCAGTACTTC.

Points on this clone: One end of the junction fails to match germline, which may point to a read error. The genes are TRBV7-2 and TRBJ1-2; the D is unclear. Germline loops: CDR1 SGHTA, CDR2 FQGNSA. There are 13 residues in the CDR3. CDR3 bases: TGTGCCAGCAGGTTAGACACCCACTATGGCTACACCTTC. Its protein is CASRLDTHYGYTF.

The rearrangement uses TRBV7-7 and TRBJ2-7; possible D gene TRBD1, 6 bases. There are 13 residues in the CDR3. The V gene lost 5 bases and the J gene lost 3 bases, with 11 bases spanning the gap. Looked up from germline, CDR1 is SSHAT and CDR2 is FNYEAQ (reference sequence). The CDR3: CASSADSGYEQYF. The CDR3 DNA follows: TGTGCCAGCAGCGCGGACAGTGGCTACGAGCAGTACTTC.

This clone was seen just once. The rearrangement joins TRBV4-2 to TRBJ2-1, with TRBD2 matching 8 bases. Germline-derived CDR1 and CDR2 are LGHNA and YNFKEQ. The CDR3 spans 13 residues. The V and J ends lost 4 bases and 9 bases, in that order; junction bases with no gene match: 5. Here the CDR3 DNA reads TGTGCCAGCAGCCCGGGACTAGTCACTGAGCAGTTCTTC. It is translated as CASSPGLVTEQFF.

The rearrangement uses TRBV27 and TRBJ1-5; TRBD1 matches at 8 bases. The CDR3 runs 16 residues. The trim removed 5 bases at V and 4 bases at J, leaving 10 bases unmatched. Germline-derived CDR1 and CDR2 are MNHEY and SMNVEV (reference sequence). The CDR3 sequence is CASSLISGQANQPQHF. CDR3 sequence (DNA): TGTGCCAGCAGTCTCATATCGGGACAGGCTAATCAGCCCCAGCATTTT.

V usage is TRBV19 and J usage is TRBJ2-5, with TRBD1 matching 10 bases. Germline V gene sequence: CDR1 LNHDA, CDR2 SQIVND (reference sequence). Germline trimming cut 6 bases from V and 5 bases from J; bases unmatched to any gene: 6. CDR3 length: 14 residues. The DNA of the CDR3 is TGTGCCAGTAGCCGGGACAGGGGTTTGGAGACCCAGTACTTC. This translates into CASSRDRGLETQYF.

The chain couples TRBV10-3 to TRBJ2-2; possible D gene TRBD2, 5 bases. This CDR3 is 16 amino acids long. Trimming pared 0 bases from V and 2 bases from J, leaving 10 bases between. CDR1 is ENHRY, CDR2 SYGVKD, per germline. CDR3 in DNA: TGTGCCATCAGTGAGTCGTCTAGCCCTAACACCGGGGAGCTGTTTTTT. It yields the protein CAISESSSPNTGELFF.

This chain uses TRBV24-1 with TRBJ2-5; D might be TRBD2 (6 bases). V gave up 0 bases and J gave up 2 bases, with 12 bases separating them. Germline loops: CDR1 KGHDR, CDR2 SFDVKD. The CDR3 totals 16 residues. The CDR3 sequence: CATSDLDSRGQETQYF. In DNA form, the CDR3 reads TGTGCCACCAGTGATTTGGACTCCCGGGGGCAAGAGACCCAGTACTTC.

V and J are TRBV7-9 and TRBJ1-1, with TRBD1 matching over 8 bases. V gave up 10 bases and J gave up 1 base; unmatched junction bases: 5. The CDR3 spans 13 residues. The V gene's germline CDR1 is SEHNR and CDR2 FQNEAQ (reference sequence). The CDR3 coding sequence is TGTGCCACCCCAGGACAGGGGAACACTGAAGCTTTCTTT. It encodes CATPGQGNTEAFF.

V is TRBV2 and J is TRBJ1-2, with a weak D call TRBD1 (6 bases). V gave up 2 bases and J gave up 2 bases, with 9 bases separating them. The germline V gene encodes CDR1 SNHLY and CDR2 FYNNEI. The CDR3 totals 14 residues. In DNA form, the CDR3 reads TGTGCCAGCAGTGAACAGGGGACCAACTATGGCTACACCTTC. This sequence encodes CASSEQGTNYGYTF.

The chain couples TRBV6-5 to TRBJ1-1; D uncertain. The CDR3 sequence is 15 residues long. Germline V gene sequence: CDR1 MNHEY, CDR2 SVGAGI. The V end lost 1 base, the J end lost 1 base, and 10 bases lay between the germline ends. The CDR3 loop is CASSYLRRQNTEAFF. CDR3 DNA: TGTGCCAGCAGTTACTTAAGGAGGCAGAACACTGAAGCTTTCTTT.

The chain recombines TRBV11-3 with TRBJ2-2; maybe TRBD1 (6 bases). The CDR3 totals 16 residues. Trimming stripped 5 bases from V and 2 bases from J, with 15 bases between. The germline V gene encodes CDR1 SGHNT and CDR2 YENEEA. The CDR3 bases are TGTGCCAGCAGCCCGGGACAACCTAAAAACACCGGGGAGCTGTTTTTT. As protein: CASSPGQPKNTGELFF.

The CDR3 DNA is TGTGCCAGCAGTTACAAAATGAGGGCTGAAGCTTTCTTT. This gives the protein CASSYKMRAEAFF. This sequence joins TRBV6-5 and TRBJ1-1; D is undetermined. This CDR3 is built from 13 residues. V shed 2 bases and J shed 6 bases, with 10 bases lying between them. The germline V gene encodes CDR1 MNHEY and CDR2 SVGAGI.

The genes are TRBV5-6 and TRBJ2-5; D ambiguous. This CDR3 spans 13 amino acids. The V gene lost 3 bases and the J gene lost 4 bases, with 10 bases spanning the gap. The germline CDR1 and CDR2 sequences are SGHDT and YYEEEE. DNA of the CDR3: TGTGCCAGCAGCTCCTCACTCCCAGAGACCCAGTACTTC. It is translated as CASSSSLPETQYF.

The V and J genes are TRBV18 and TRBJ2-1; tentatively, D is TRBD1 (6 bases). CDR1 is KGHSH and CDR2 is LQKENI in the germline V gene. CDR3 length: 14 amino acids. Trimming removed 5 bases at V and 6 bases at J, with 14 bases between. The CDR3 spells CASSTQGAGNEQFF. CDR3 nucleotides: TGTGCCAGCTCAACACAGGGTGCGGGCAATGAGCAGTTCTTC. Drawing the rest from reference TRBV18 and TRBJ2-1, the complete variable domain is NAGVMQNPRHLVRRRGQEARLRCSPMKGHSHVYWYRQLPEEGLKFMVYLQKENIIDESGMPKERFSAEFPKEGPSILRIQQVVRGDSAAYFCASSTQGAGNEQFFGPGTRLTVL.

The chain combines TRBV19 with TRBJ1-6; a weak D match, TRBD1 (6 bases). The CDR3 totals 14 residues. The germline CDR1 and CDR2 sequences are LNHDA and SQIVND (reference sequence). V was shortened by 5 bases and J by 7 bases, with 12 bases between the two germline ends. CDR3 nucleotides: TGTGCCAGTAGTTTGGACAGTTCAAATTCACCCCTCCACTTT. Protein product: CASSLDSSNSPLHF.